This TCR beta chain was obtained from a study of cytomegalovirus exposure and HLA in healthy donors. In the PCR, 60 Vbeta and 13 Jbeta primers were used. Here immunoSEQ multiplex PCR was the method, and the copy in TCRdb shows in-frame clones only, minus some. The sample has some 160,000 clones, 60% to 85% seen once; the top ten hold 1.3% to 1.5%. Material for sequencing was PBMCs. The clonotype originates from a young woman in good health and CMV-seronegative.

The CDR3 loop reads CASKKGGGKTPTDTQYF. As DNA, the CDR3 is TGCGCCAGCAAAAAAGGGGGTGGGAAAACTCCCACAGATACGCAGTATTTT. V is TRBV5-1 and J is TRBJ2-3; tentatively, D is TRBD1 (6 bases). CDR3 size: 17 residues. CDR1 is SGHRS, CDR2 YFSETQ, per germline. The V gene lost 6 bases and the J gene lost 2 bases, with 22 bases spanning the gap.